The next 6 T cell receptor beta chains were all read from a single sample in a study of radiotherapy plus CTLA-4 blockade in lung cancer. Profiling relied on immunoSEQ multiplex PCR, and the TCRdb table lists in-frame clones only, not all of them. The sample carries about 95,000 clones, 83% recorded once. The specimen was peripheral blood, collected from a patient treated with radiotherapy plus ipilimumab. These receptors came from a human donor with non-small cell lung cancer who had stable disease on radiotherapy plus ipilimumab.

This chain joins TRBV6-5 and TRBJ2-7, with 7 bases that match TRBD1. V was pared by 9 bases and J by 7 bases, with 6 bases of the junction left unmatched. Germline values: CDR1 MNHEY, CDR2 SVGAGI. CDR3 size: 11 residues. The CDR3 nucleotides are TGTGCCAGTTCGATGACAGGGGAGCAGTACTTC. Its translation: CASSMTGEQYF.

This sequence joins TRBV28 and TRBJ2-1; the D gene is possibly TRBD2 (5 bases). This CDR3 has 12 residues. Deletions cut 1 base from V and 9 bases from J, with 7 bases between. Germline assignment: CDR1 MDHEN and CDR2 SYDVKM. The CDR3 nucleotides read TGTGCCAGCAGTTTATCGCGGGTTGAGCAGTTCTTC. Its translation: CASSLSRVEQFF.

The rearrangement uses TRBV5-6 and TRBJ1-5; D remains ambiguous. V lost 4 bases and J 2 bases, leaving 10 bases between the germline ends. The CDR3 totals 14 residues. From germline, CDR1 is SGHDT and CDR2 YYEEEE. Here the CDR3 DNA reads TGTGCCAGCAGCCCGCGGGTCGGCAATCAGCCCCAGCATTTT. Translation: CASSPRVGNQPQHF.

A few counts support this clone. The genes are TRBV5-5 and TRBJ1-2, with 10 positions matching TRBD1. Germline V gene sequence: CDR1 SGHKS, CDR2 YYEKEE (reference sequence). CDR3 length: 15 residues. With V trimmed by 4 bases and J by 6 bases, 9 bases remained unmatched. The CDR3 spells CASSTAGTGVDGYTF. CDR3 DNA sequence: TGTGCCAGCAGCACCGCCGGGACAGGGGTAGATGGCTACACCTTC. The full variable domain, with the rest looked up from reference TRBV5-5 and TRBJ1-2, is DAGVTQSPTHLIKTRGQQVTLRCSPISGHKSVSWYQQVLGQGPQFIFQYYEKEERGRGNFPDRFSARQFPNYSSELNVNALLLGDSALYLCASSTAGTGVDGYTFGSGTRLTVV.

A note on this clone: Sequence at one end of the junction differs from germline and may be a read error. This chain joins TRBV6-4 and TRBJ1-5; D might be TRBD1 (6 bases). Germline CDR1 is MRHNA and CDR2 is SNTAGT. The CDR3 extends over 18 amino acids. The CDR3 is CARSEGTDRLYSNQPQHF. The CDR3 bases are TGTGCCAGGAGTGAGGGGACGGACAGACTCTATAGCAATCAGCCCCAGCATTTT.

This chain connects TRBV11-3 to TRBJ2-7; 7 bases align to TRBD2. There are 13 residues in the CDR3. In germline, CDR1 is SGHNT, CDR2 YENEEA. V lost 5 bases to trimming and J lost 5 bases; unmatched junction nucleotides: 6. The CDR3 sequence: CASSTDRGDEQYF. As DNA, the CDR3 is TGTGCCAGCAGCACCGACCGGGGGGACGAGCAGTACTTC. Full variable domain (missing parts from reference TRBV11-3 and TRBJ2-7): EAGVVQSPRYKIIEKKQPVAFWCNPISGHNTLYWYLQNLGQGPELLIRYENEEAVDDSQLPKDRFSAERLKGVDSTLKIQPAELGDSAVYLCASSTDRGDEQYFGPGTRLTVT.